This T cell receptor (beta chain) stems from a study of blood T cell repertoires in COVID-19. In the original analysis: Estimation of nucleated cell counts relied on the amplification of reference gene primers. Data came from immunoSEQ multiplex PCR; TCRdb stores just in-frame clones and leaves some out. Clonal size and the V and J genes are those of that table, whereas D and trimming came from the DNA. The table has some 99,000 clones, about 80% seen once. The CDR3 has 14 residues. Per the germline V gene, CDR1 is MDHEN and CDR2 is SYDVKM. V lost 6 bases to trimming and J lost 4 bases, with 15 bases between them.

V gene TRBV28 combines with J gene TRBJ1-1, with a possible D match to TRBD1 (5 bases). Sequencing was done on a sample of peripheral blood. This TCR came from a woman between 45 and 60 years old with acute or convalescent COVID-19. The CDR3 region is CASSSRVAGTEAFF. CDR3 nucleotides: TGTGCCAGCAGCTCCAGGGTAGCGGGCACTGAAGCTTTCTTT.